Each of the 28 T cell receptor beta chains below was sequenced from the same sample in a study of cytomegalovirus exposure and HLA in healthy donors. Primers included in the PCR were 60 Vbeta and 13 Jbeta primers. The repertoire was sequenced with immunoSEQ multiplex PCR; TCRdb's copy has only in-frame clones and lacks some. This table holds approximately 150,000 clones, 81% found once. The sequencing input was PBMCs. The receptors were gathered from a woman aged 18-29 years in good health and CMV-seropositive.

The chain joins TRBV9 to TRBJ2-1, with TRBD1 matching over 12 bases. The CDR3 runs 15 residues. CDR1 and CDR2 (germline): SGDLS, YYNGEE. V lost 0 bases, J lost 8 bases, and 3 bases stayed unmatched. CDR3 region: CASSVVGTGGDEQFF. The CDR3 DNA follows: TGTGCCAGCAGCGTAGTAGGGACAGGGGGCGATGAGCAGTTCTTC.

The rearrangement links TRBV6-1 to TRBJ2-3; weak D call: TRBD1 (6 bases). V lost 9 bases, J lost 2 bases, and 18 bases lay in between. Looked up from germline, CDR1 is MNHNS and CDR2 is SASEGT. This CDR3 has 15 residues. Here the CDR3 DNA reads TGTGCCAGTCTCATCGGACAGTTAGTCACAGATACGCAGTATTTT. Residues: CASLIGQLVTDTQYF.

This clone was detected a few times. The V gene is TRBV25-1, the J gene TRBJ1-6; 9 bases align to TRBD1. With V trimmed by 2 bases and J by 9 bases, 5 bases remained unmatched. The CDR3 has 15 amino acids. The germline CDR1 and CDR2 sequences are MGHDK and SYGVNS. The CDR3 is CASSEGGTGSSPLHF. The CDR3 DNA reads as TGTGCCAGCAGTGAAGGCGGGACAGGGAGTTCACCCCTCCACTTT. Full variable domain (remainder filled in from reference TRBV25-1 and TRBJ1-6): EADIYQTPRYLVIGTGKKITLECSQTMGHDKMYWYQQDPGMELHLIHYSYGVNSTEKGDLSSESTVSRIRTEHFPLTLESARPSHTSQYLCASSEGGTGSSPLHFGNGTRLTVT.

V usage is TRBV4-3 and J usage is TRBJ1-2; TRBD1 matches 11 bases. Germline V CDR1 and CDR2: LGHNA, YSLEER. The CDR3 loop spans 17 amino acids. Trimming cost V 4 bases and J 8 bases; bases outside gene matches: 15. CDR3 bases: TGCGCCAGCAGCCCGCAACTTCAGACCGGGACAGGGGGAGGCTACACCTTC. It encodes CASSPQLQTGTGGGYTF.

The rearrangement uses TRBV11-1 and TRBJ1-6, with D perhaps TRBD1 (5 bases). V was cut by 2 bases and J by 11 bases, with 13 bases left in between. From germline, CDR1 is SGHAT and CDR2 FQDESV (reference sequence). The CDR3 consists of 14 residues. The CDR3 protein is CASSLNPEGTPLHF. The CDR3 bases are TGTGCCAGCAGCTTAAACCCGGAGGGGACACCCCTCCACTTT.

The chain combines TRBV20-1 with TRBJ2-7, with D possibly being TRBD1 (6 bases). CDR3 length: 11 amino acids. From germline, CDR1 is DFQATT and CDR2 SNEGSKA (reference sequence). V lost 5 bases and J lost 6, with 11 bases in between. The CDR3 sequence is CSAHRVSEQYF. The CDR3 DNA is TGCAGTGCTCACAGGGTTTCCGAGCAGTACTTC.

J is TRBJ2-1 and V is TRBV5-6; TRBD2 aligns across 11 bases. Germline loops: CDR1 SGHDT, CDR2 YYEEEE. The CDR3 sequence is 15 residues long. Trimming cost V 4 bases and J 3 bases; bases outside gene matches: 3. The CDR3: CASSKLAGVYNEQFF. CDR3 DNA sequence: TGTGCCAGCAGCAAACTAGCGGGGGTCTACAATGAGCAGTTCTTC.

The chain joins TRBV5-1 to TRBJ1-6, with 7 positions matching TRBD1. Trimming cost V 4 bases and J 7 bases; bases outside gene matches: 5. This CDR3 region has 14 residues. Germline V lookup: CDR1 SGHRS, CDR2 YFSETQ. The CDR3 nucleotides read TGCGCCAGCAGCCCAGGGGGTGGGAATTCACCCCTCCACTTT. This codes for CASSPGGGNSPLHF.

The V gene is TRBV28, the J gene TRBJ1-4, with 9 bases fitting TRBD1. Germline lookup yields CDR1 MDHEN and CDR2 SYDVKM. The CDR3 has 15 residues. The V gene end was trimmed by 3 bases and the J gene end by 8 bases; junction bases not matched to a gene: 7. The CDR3 DNA follows: TGTGCCAGCAGTTTCTGGACAGGGGAGGCAGAAAAACTGTTTTTT. This sequence encodes CASSFWTGEAEKLFF.

The rearrangement joins TRBV6-1 to TRBJ1-2; TRBD1 is a possible D gene (5 bases). From germline, CDR1 is MNHNS and CDR2 SASEGT. This CDR3 spans 15 amino acids. The V gene lost 7 bases and the J gene lost 4 bases, with 19 bases spanning the gap. The DNA for the CDR3 is TGTGCCAGCACCACTGAGATAGACAGTACCTATGGCTACACCTTC. This sequence encodes CASTTEIDSTYGYTF.

The chain couples TRBV4-2 to TRBJ2-2, with TRBD2 identical over 12 bases. Trimming cost V 5 bases and J 0 bases; bases outside gene matches: 7. CDR1 LGHNA and CDR2 YNFKEQ come from the germline V gene. CDR3 length: 18 residues. The DNA of the CDR3 is TGTGCCAGCAGCGATCCCGGGACTAGCGGGCCGAACACCGGGGAGCTGTTTTTT. This codes for CASSDPGTSGPNTGELFF.

V is TRBV4-2 and J is TRBJ2-7; no definite D call. The CDR3 spans 14 residues. V lost 1 base and J lost 2, with 9 bases in between. Germline CDR1 is LGHNA and CDR2 is YNFKEQ. The CDR3 region is CASSQAGRTYEQYF. In DNA, the CDR3 is TGTGCCAGCAGCCAAGCGGGTCGAACCTACGAGCAGTACTTC.

The chain couples TRBV5-6 to TRBJ1-2; a weak D match, TRBD1 (6 bases). CDR1 SGHDT and CDR2 YYEEEE come from the germline V gene. Trimming took 2 bases from V and 8 from J, leaving 13 bases between them. The CDR3 is 13 residues long. The CDR3 DNA follows: TGTGCCAGCAGCTTCCGGGGGGCTGAGGGCTACACCTTC. Residues: CASSFRGAEGYTF.

This sequence joins TRBV4-3 and TRBJ2-3, with D unclear. This CDR3 is built from 16 residues. Germline values: CDR1 LGHNA, CDR2 YSLEER. Trimming took 1 base from V and 4 from J, leaving 15 bases between them. This CDR3 is CASSQAHSSMSDTQYF. CDR3 sequence (DNA): TGCGCCAGCAGCCAAGCCCATAGCTCGATGTCAGATACGCAGTATTTT.

This clone came up once. The rearrangement joins TRBV5-1 to TRBJ2-2, with D possibly matching TRBD2 (5 bases). There are 15 residues in the CDR3. V lost 3 bases, J lost 5 bases, and 14 bases lay in between. In germline, CDR1 is SGHRS, CDR2 YFSETQ. CDR3 sequence reads: CASSSPGRRTGELFF. CDR3 DNA: TGCGCCAGCAGCTCACCGGGGAGAAGGACCGGGGAGCTGTTTTTT.

This chain links TRBV15 with TRBJ1-2, with 7 bases aligning to TRBD1. This CDR3 region has 14 residues. Looked up from germline, CDR1 is LNHNV and CDR2 is YYDKDF (reference sequence). The V segment lost 6 bases and the J segment 10 bases; nucleotides outside the gene matches: 14. CDR3 nucleotides: TGTGCCACCAGGGACAGGACCTTGGGGGATGTCTACACCTTC. This encodes CATRDRTLGDVYTF.

This chain links TRBV28 with TRBJ2-7; 7 positions match TRBD2. Germline CDR1 is MDHEN and CDR2 is SYDVKM. Trimming cost V 3 bases and J 4 bases; bases outside gene matches: 6. This CDR3 spans 14 amino acids. Here the CDR3 reads CASSFQRGWYEQYF. DNA of the CDR3: TGTGCCAGCAGTTTCCAGCGGGGTTGGTACGAGCAGTACTTC.

The J gene is TRBJ1-6, the V gene TRBV2; the D gene is possibly TRBD1 (6 bases). V was cut by 8 bases and J by 7 bases, with 9 bases left in between. This CDR3 is built from 12 residues. CDR1 SNHLY and CDR2 FYNNEI come from the germline V gene. The CDR3 sequence: CASRQDNSPLHF. As DNA, the CDR3 is TGTGCCAGCCGACAGGACAATTCACCCCTCCACTTT.

DNA for the CDR3: TGTGCCAGCGCGGCTAGCGGAGGGTACCAAGAGACCCAGTACTTC. It yields the protein CASAASGGYQETQYF. The J gene is TRBJ2-5, the V gene TRBV6-6, with 7 bases that match TRBD2. Losses at the gene ends were 8 bases for V and 0 bases for J; bases not matched to a gene: 9. The CDR3 is 15 residues long. Germline CDR1 reads MNHNY; CDR2 reads SVGAGI (reference sequence).

The V and J genes are TRBV15 and TRBJ2-5; 10 bases fit TRBD2. Germline loops: CDR1 LNHNV, CDR2 YYDKDF (reference sequence). Losses at the gene ends were 3 bases for V and 2 bases for J; bases not matched to a gene: 3. The CDR3 is 15 amino acids. DNA for the CDR3: TGTGCCACCAGCAGCACTAGCGGGGATCAAGAGACCCAGTACTTC. Protein product: CATSSTSGDQETQYF.

This clone was counted once. The rearrangement uses TRBV5-8 and TRBJ2-7; possibly TRBD1 for D (6 bases). Germline CDR1 is SGHTS and CDR2 is YDEGEE. This CDR3 comprises 13 residues. Trimming took 5 bases from V and 2 from J, leaving 11 bases between them. In nucleotides, the CDR3 is TGTGCCAGCAGACGCAGGGGTACCTACGAGCAGTACTTC. Translating gives CASRRRGTYEQYF.

V gene TRBV19 combines with J gene TRBJ2-2; the match to TRBD1 covers 8 bases. The CDR3 extends over 14 amino acids. V lost 10 bases, J lost 4 bases, and 8 bases stayed unmatched. Germline lookup yields CDR1 LNHDA and CDR2 SQIVND (reference sequence). In nucleotides, the CDR3 is TGTGCCACCGAACGGACAGGGCTCACCGGGGAGCTGTTTTTT. Its translation is CATERTGLTGELFF.

This clone has just one count. V gene TRBV6-5 combines with J gene TRBJ2-1; unclear D gene. Per germline, CDR1 MNHEY and CDR2 SVGAGI. This CDR3 is 14 amino acids long. V lost 0 bases, J lost 10 bases, and 13 bases lay in between. The CDR3 nucleotides are TGTGCCAGCAGTTACTCGAGCCTTTCCCGCGAGCAGTTCTTC. It yields the protein CASSYSSLSREQFF.

This clone appeared once. This chain uses TRBV27 with TRBJ1-1; D is unresolved. Germline lookup yields CDR1 MNHEY and CDR2 SMNVEV (reference sequence). Between the trimmed V and J ends, which lost 3 bases and 3 bases, there was a span of 17 bases. The CDR3 covers 16 residues. CDR3 coding DNA: TGTGCCAGCAGTTTGGCCGTCCGGGGTCCCTACACTGAAGCTTTCTTT. This encodes CASSLAVRGPYTEAFF.

This clone was seen a handful of times. This chain joins TRBV6-1 and TRBJ2-7, with D maybe TRBD1 (5 bases). CDR1 and CDR2 from the germline V gene are MNHNS and SASEGT. The ends were cut back, 5 bases at V and 7 bases at J, with 15 bases in the middle. This CDR3 is built from 13 residues. The CDR3 loop reads CASSSGPLGEQYF. DNA of the CDR3: TGTGCCAGCAGTTCAGGGCCGCTTGGAGAGCAGTACTTC.

The genes are TRBV28 and TRBJ1-2, with D tentatively TRBD1 (5 bases). The CDR3 runs 13 residues. Trimming stripped 8 bases from V and 0 bases from J, with 10 bases between. Germline V CDR1 and CDR2: MDHEN, SYDVKM. The CDR3 nucleotides are TGTGCCAGCCGGGGGACCTCTAACTATGGCTACACCTTC. Translation gives CASRGTSNYGYTF.

This chain links TRBV28 with TRBJ1-4; the match to TRBD1 covers 9 bases. This CDR3 is 17 amino acids long. Germline assignment: CDR1 MDHEN and CDR2 SYDVKM. V was clipped by 6 bases and J by 8 bases; unmatched bases: 16. In nucleotides, the CDR3 is TGTGCCAGCAGACCGGTCCGCGGGACAGGGTTTAGGGAAAAACTGTTTTTT. It translates to CASRPVRGTGFREKLFF.

This sequence joins TRBV7-6 and TRBJ1-6; D might be TRBD1 (5 bases). CDR1 and CDR2 from the germline V gene are SGHVS and FNYEAQ. The CDR3 runs to 16 residues. Between the trimmed V and J ends, which lost 6 bases and 6 bases, there was a span of 18 bases. DNA of the CDR3: TGTGCCAGCAGTAACTCGGGGGAGGGTAGTAATTCACCCCTCCACTTT. Translation: CASSNSGEGSNSPLHF.